The rows below give T cell receptor beta chains drawn from one sample of a study of OX40 agonist ivuxolimab in advanced cancers. This table comes from immunoSEQ multiplex PCR, and its TCRdb copy is limited to in-frame clones, with some not included. The data contain 65,000 to 100,000 clones, around 88% of them singletons. This sample comprised CD4+ or CD8+ T cells sorted from blood, obtained in a trial of the OX40 agonist ivuxolimab. The receptors stem from an adult with an advanced solid tumor such as melanoma, head and neck, liver or kidney cancer. Each CDR3 is given with its conserved first and last residue. D genes are given only for firm matches. The listing skips clone size in some rows; elsewhere it reads once, few, many or a size class.

clone_size	d_call	j_call	v_call	cdr3_nt	cdr3_aa
NA	TRBD2	TRBJ2-2	TRBV7-3	TGTGCCAGCAGCCCCCGGACTAGTTCGAACACCGGGGAGCTGTTTTTT	CASSPRTSSNTGELFF
NA	TRBD2	TRBJ2-2	TRBV7-9	TGTGCCAGCAGCTTAGTACACGGGACTAGCGGGAGACTCACCGGGGAGCTGTTTTTT	CASSLVHGTSGRLTGELFF
few	NA	TRBJ2-2	TRBV7-2	TGTGCCAGCAGCTCCCGCGGGGGCGCGAACACCGGGGAGCTGTTTTTT	CASSSRGGANTGELFF
NA	TRBD2	TRBJ2-5	TRBV11-2	TGTGCCAGCAGCTTGCTTAGCGTTAGCGGGAGTTTGGGCGAGACCCAGTACTTC	CASSLLSVSGSLGETQYF
NA	NA	TRBJ1-3	TRBV5-6	TGTGCCGGCAGCTTTTCACAGACCCGTACCTCTGGAAACACCATATATTTT	CAGSFSQTRTSGNTIYF
once	TRBD2	TRBJ2-1	TRBV29-1	TGCAGCGTTGAAGACTGGTTAGCGGGACGGCTCAATGAGCAGTTCTTC	CSVEDWLAGRLNEQFF
NA	NA	TRBJ2-7	TRBV28	TGTGCCAGCAGTTTAATAGGTTACGAGCAGTACTTC	CASSLIGYEQYF
once	TRBD2	TRBJ2-4	TRBV11-3	TGTGCCAGCAGCCCCCGGACTAGCGGGGACCTAGCCAAAAACATTCAGTACTTC	CASSPRTSGDLAKNIQYF
NA	TRBD2	TRBJ2-1	TRBV28	TGTGCCAGCAGTCTTACTAGCGGGAGTCTTAATGAGCAGTTCTTC	CASSLTSGSLNEQFF
NA	TRBD2	TRBJ2-1	TRBV4-2	TGTGCCAGCGAAGACGGCGGGGGTCCCTACAATGAGCAGTTCTTC	CASEDGGGPYNEQFF
NA	TRBD1	TRBJ1-4	TRBV6-1	TGTGCCAGCAGTGAAACAGGGGCCCATTGGTATGAAAAACTGTTTTTT	CASSETGAHWYEKLFF
NA	TRBD2	TRBJ2-1	TRBV9	TGTGCCAGCAGCCTCATGGGGGGGTACAATGAGCAGTTCTTC	CASSLMGGYNEQFF
NA	TRBD1	TRBJ1-5	TRBV23-1	TGCGCCAGCAGTCAATCTCTTGGCAGGGGGCTGAATCAGCCCCAGCATTTT	CASSQSLGRGLNQPQHF
NA	NA	TRBJ1-2	TRBV5-1	TGCGCCAGCAGCTTGGAAGGGGGTGGCTACACCTTC	CASSLEGGGYTF
NA	TRBD1	TRBJ1-2	TRBV19	TGTGCCAGTAGTGGGACAGTCTATGGCTACACCTTC	CASSGTVYGYTF
NA	TRBD1	TRBJ2-7	TRBV2	TGTGCCGGACAGGGGGAGTACGAGCAGTACTTC	CAGQGEYEQYF
NA	NA	TRBJ2-2	TRBV19	TGTGCCAGTAGTGACTGGGGGCGCGGAGGGGAGCTGTTTTTT	CASSDWGRGGELFF
NA	TRBD2	TRBJ2-4	TRBV19	TGTGCCAGTAGGAATCGACTAGCGGGAGACAAAAACATTCAGTACTTC	CASRNRLAGDKNIQYF
once	TRBD2	TRBJ2-5	TRBV4-1	TGCGCCAGCAGCTCGCGGACTAGAAATCCCACCCAGTACTTC	CASSSRTRNPTQYF
NA	NA	TRBJ2-7	TRBV21-1	TGTGCCAGCAGCAAAGGAGGATATTCCTACGAGCAGTACTTC	CASSKGGYSYEQYF
NA	TRBD2	TRBJ2-1	TRBV19	TGTGCCAGTATGCTAGCGGGGGCCTCCTACAATGAGCAGTTCTTC	CASMLAGASYNEQFF
NA	NA	TRBJ2-3	TRBV5-1	TGCGCCAGCAGCCAAGGTGGGGGAGATACGCAGTATTTT	CASSQGGGDTQYF
few	NA	TRBJ2-7	TRBV19	TGTGCCAGTAGTGATCAAGGACGGTTCTCCTACGAGCAGTACTTC	CASSDQGRFSYEQYF
NA	NA	TRBJ1-5	TRBV18	TGTGCCAGCTCACCAGAAGGCAATCAGCCCCAGCATTTT	CASSPEGNQPQHF
NA	NA	TRBJ2-6	TRBV30	TGTGCCTGGACCCGACGGTACTCTGGGGCCAACGTCCTGACTTTC	CAWTRRYSGANVLTF
NA	NA	TRBJ2-1	TRBV7-7	TGTGCTAGCAGCTTAAATAGTGAAAGGACGGGTGAGCAGTTCTTC	CASSLNSERTGEQFF
once	TRBD1	TRBJ2-3	TRBV6-5	TGTGCCAGCAGTTACTCACAGGGGGCAGATACGCAGTATTTT	CASSYSQGADTQYF
NA	NA	TRBJ2-1	TRBV7-9	TGTGCCAGCAGCTTTTCGGGCGGGAATGAGCAGTTCTTC	CASSFSGGNEQFF